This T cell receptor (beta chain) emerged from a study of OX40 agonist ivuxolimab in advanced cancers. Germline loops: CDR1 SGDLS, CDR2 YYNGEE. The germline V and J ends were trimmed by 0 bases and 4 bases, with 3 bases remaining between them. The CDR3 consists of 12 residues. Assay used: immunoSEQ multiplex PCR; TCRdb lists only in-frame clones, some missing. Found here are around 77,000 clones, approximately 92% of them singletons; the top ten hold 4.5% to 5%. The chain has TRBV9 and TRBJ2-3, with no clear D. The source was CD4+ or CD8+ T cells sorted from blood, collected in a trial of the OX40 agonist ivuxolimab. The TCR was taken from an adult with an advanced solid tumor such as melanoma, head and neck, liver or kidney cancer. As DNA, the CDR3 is TGTGCCAGCAGCGTAGGCCCAGATACGCAGTATTTT. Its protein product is CASSVGPDTQYF. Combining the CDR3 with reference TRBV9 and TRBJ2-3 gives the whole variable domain DSGVTQTPKHLITATGQRVTLRCSPRSGDLSVYWYQQSLDQGLQFLIQYYNGEERAKGNILERFSAQQFPDLHSELNLSSLELGDSALYFCASSVGPDTQYFGPGTRLTVL.